The entry below describes one TCR beta chain. In the original processing: Quantification of nucleated cells was approximated via reference gene primer amplification. Sequencing used immunoSEQ multiplex PCR; TCRdb keeps in-frame clones, though not all of them. V and J calls and clone size come straight from that table; D and trimming were deduced from the DNA. Seen here are some 150,000 clones, 70% to 90% observed once, and the top ten hold around 8%. This specimen belongs to a study of blood T cell repertoires in COVID-19. About the study: Spain, Italy and the United States supplied samples that represented acute and convalescent COVID-19. Sources were T cells, B-cell-depleted T cells, or PBMCs; the material itself was cDNA or gDNA.

There are 18 residues in the CDR3. Germline values: CDR1 SGHRS, CDR2 YFSETQ. V shed 4 bases and J 4 bases; nucleotides not matched to a gene: 16. Material: peripheral blood. The rearrangement uses TRBV5-1 and TRBJ1-5; 8 bases align to TRBD1. The sequence derives from a woman in her sixties with COVID-19, enrolled during active disease. CDR3 amino acids: CASSIYPTGEGLNQPQHF. The CDR3 DNA is TGCGCCAGCAGCATATATCCGACAGGGGAAGGGCTGAATCAGCCCCAGCATTTT.